This T cell receptor (beta chain) came from a study of Graves' ophthalmopathy and Graves' hyperthyroidism. About the research overall: Investigators collected peripheral blood at initial diagnosis, before any treatment was given.

Study-wide results and limits: Blood samples also showed most expanded thyroid clonotypes exceeding 0.001 frequency.

This clonotype was seen repeatedly, ten times or more. What it binds is unknown. The PBMCs were taken from roughly 10 ml of fresh peripheral blood. This CDR3 comprises 15 residues. The germline V gene has CDR1 MGHDK and CDR2 SYGVNS. V trimming: 8 bases; J trimming: 6 bases; junction bases outside the gene matches: 10. CDR3 regions of TCR beta were amplified from RNA transcripts. An opening RT-PCR round employed HTBI primers and preceded a second-round multiplex PCR. TCRdb re-analysed the multiplex PCR reads in MiXCR, keeping a single row per CDR3 protein. The sample carries about 340,000 distinct CDR3 sequences, 15% to 20% recorded once.

Specimen: peripheral blood. The clonotype was recovered from an adult man with Graves' ophthalmopathy. V gene TRBV25-1 combines with J gene TRBJ1-5, with 10 nucleotides matching TRBD1. CDR3 amino acids: CASSAGQGISQPQHF. CDR3 coding DNA: TGTGCCAGCTCTGCGGGACAGGGGATTAGTCAGCCCCAGCATTTT.